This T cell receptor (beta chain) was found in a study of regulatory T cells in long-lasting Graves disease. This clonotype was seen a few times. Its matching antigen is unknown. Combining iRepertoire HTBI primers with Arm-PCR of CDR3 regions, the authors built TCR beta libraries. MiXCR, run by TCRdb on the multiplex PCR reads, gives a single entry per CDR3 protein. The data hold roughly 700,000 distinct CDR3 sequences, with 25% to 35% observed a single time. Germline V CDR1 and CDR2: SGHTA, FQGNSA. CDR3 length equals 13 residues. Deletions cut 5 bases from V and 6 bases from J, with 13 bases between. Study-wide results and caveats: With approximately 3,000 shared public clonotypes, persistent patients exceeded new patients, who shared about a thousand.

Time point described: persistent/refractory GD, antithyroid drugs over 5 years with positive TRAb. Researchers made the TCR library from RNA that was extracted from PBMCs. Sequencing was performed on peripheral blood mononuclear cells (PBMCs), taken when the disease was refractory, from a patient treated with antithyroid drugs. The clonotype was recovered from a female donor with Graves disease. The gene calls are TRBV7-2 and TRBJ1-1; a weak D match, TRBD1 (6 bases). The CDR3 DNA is TGTGCCAGCAGCCCTGAGGGGGTTCCTGAAGCTTTCTTT. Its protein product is CASSPEGVPEAFF.